This T cell receptor beta chain comes out of a study of OX40 agonist ivuxolimab in advanced cancers. In terms of the full investigation: Ivuxolimab was a fully human IgG2 agonistic monoclonal antibody targeting the costimulatory receptor OX40 (CD134). Intravenous ivuxolimab was administered to patients every 2 weeks at six dose levels: 0.01, 0.1, 0.3, 1.5, 3 and 10 mg/kg. Among the roughly 52 dose-escalation patients, some 20 had hepatocellular carcinoma, approximately 15 melanoma, 9 renal cell carcinoma and 9 head and neck cancer. A male proportion of roughly 85% and a mean age of roughly 58 years, ranging from 23 to 79, were recorded for the dose-escalation cohort. Prior anti-PD-1, anti-PD-L1 or anti-CTLA-4 therapy was permitted, and checkpoint inhibitors had been received by 40% to 50% of dose-escalation patients. Three dose-escalation patients achieved partial responses, one with hepatocellular carcinoma and two with cutaneous melanoma. Peripheral TCRbeta sequencing was intended to test whether TCR sequence diversity was altered and clonal T-cell expansion was caused by ivuxolimab. The monotherapy dose-escalation portion (N of about 50 patients) of the phase I ivuxolimab trial is reported in the paper. Study-level results and caveats: After ivuxolimab, expanded clones were on average more numerous among CD8+ T cells than among CD4+ T cells. Which antigens the clonally expanded peripheral T cells were specific for was not determined. Low levels of normalized T-cell clonal expansion were also shown by some nonresponding patients. At doses of 0.1 to 3.0 mg/kg, clonal expansion of both CD4+ and CD8+ blood T cells was observed from baseline to week 6. Partial responders in the 0.1-3.0 mg/kg groups had among the lowest normalized peripheral clonal expansion, especially among CD8+ T cells.

This clone has a single count. The antigen it recognizes is unknown. No clone much larger than this one lies a single base away; base qualities are absent. For sequencing of the TCRbeta CDR3 region, genomic DNA was extracted from the sorted cells. The immunoSEQ Assay was used to sequence the TCRbeta CDR3 regions. TCRdb holds this immuneACCESS table with in-frame rearrangements only. Some clones are missing; in checked studies, unresolved V genes explain under half, and the rest has no known cause. The sample has 60,000 to 95,000 clones on record, more than 90% of them singletons. The ten largest clonotypes hold 0.3% to 0.45% of the sample. The trial excluded patients who had a history of autoimmune disease or who were on systemic immunosuppression. In every dose cohort, peripheral blood was drawn for TCR sequencing at baseline, cycle 4 day 1, and cycle 7 day 1. Samples were obtained from an open-label, multicenter, first-in-human phase I dose-escalation trial of ivuxolimab. The trial enrolled adults with locally advanced or metastatic head and neck squamous cell, hepatocellular, melanoma or renal cell carcinoma. Before TCR sequencing, CD4+ T cells and CD8+ T cells were sorted from peripheral blood as separate populations.

The germline V and J ends show losses of 4 bases and 4 bases respectively, and no gene match explains 8 bases of the junction. The CDR3 sequence holds 17 residues, the cysteine and phenylalanine included. Only the CDR3 DNA stays, 51 bases, in frame from base 1. Based on the germline V gene, the CDR1 and CDR2 sequences are SGHRS and YFSETQ. The specimen was CD4+ or CD8+ T cells sorted from blood, collected in a trial of the OX40 agonist ivuxolimab. The chain couples TRBV5-1 to TRBJ2-3, with 14 middle bases fitting TRBD2. This clonotype originated in an adult with an advanced solid tumor such as melanoma, head and neck, liver or kidney cancer. The CDR3 amino acid sequence is: CASSRGLAGGFADTQYF. The DNA sequence is given as TGCGCCAGCAGCCGAGGACTAGCGGGAGGTTTCGCAGATACGCAGTATTTT.